These 3 T cell receptor beta chains were sequenced from one sample in a study of T cell changes during pregnancy in multiple sclerosis. Only in-frame clones appear in the TCRdb table, and some are missing; sequencing was by immunoSEQ multiplex PCR. The table records about 22,000 clones, 85% to 90% of them present only once. The sequenced sample was CD8+ T cells from peripheral blood mononuclear cells, obtained before pregnancy. The receptors derive from a female donor with multiple sclerosis, enrolled in a pregnancy study.

The chain has TRBV5-6 and TRBJ2-1; 8 bases line up with TRBD2. Germline assignment: CDR1 SGHDT and CDR2 YYEEEE. V lost 0 bases to trimming and J lost 10 bases; unmatched junction nucleotides: 9. CDR3 size: 15 residues. The CDR3 DNA follows: TGTGCCAGCAGCTTGGATCCCGGACTAGCAAACGAGCAGTTCTTC. This codes for CASSLDPGLANEQFF.

In DNA form, the CDR3 reads TGCGCCAGCAGCCAAGCCAGGGCCCCCGCGGGAGGGCTTGGCGAGCAGTACTTC. It codes for CASSQARAPAGGLGEQYF. The V and J genes are TRBV4-1 and TRBJ2-7; TRBD2 matches at 9 bases. Per germline, CDR1 MGHRA and CDR2 YSYEKL. The CDR3 totals 18 residues. After removal of 1 base from V and 6 bases from J, the junction contained 16 bases not matched to a gene.

J is TRBJ2-2 and V is TRBV9, with 8 bases lining up with TRBD1. This CDR3 spans 16 amino acids. In germline, CDR1 is SGDLS, CDR2 YYNGEE. The V gene end was trimmed by 3 bases and the J gene end by 0 bases; junction bases not matched to a gene: 4. For the CDR3, the DNA is TGTGCCAGCAGCGCCGGACAGGGTGCGAACACCGGGGAGCTGTTTTTT. Translating it yields CASSAGQGANTGELFF.